The 29 T cell receptor beta chains below come from one sample, sequenced in a study of Tregs in tolerant kidney transplant recipients. Here immunoSEQ multiplex PCR was the method, and the copy in TCRdb shows in-frame clones only, minus some. Its clone listing holds 23,000 or so clones. The nonmyeloablative bone marrow transplants came from related graft donors, with transient mixed chimerism. Sequencing was performed on CD4+ T cells from blood (PBMCs), taken 6 months after the transplant. The receptors derive from a human patient who received a combined kidney and bone marrow transplant. The T cells may come from the graft donor.

This chain's CDR3 is CASSLPQGADTQYF. The CDR3 bases that were read are TGCGCCAGCAGCTTGCCTCAGGGGGCGGATACG. The chain is built from TRBV5-1 and TRBJ2-3; TRBD1 aligns across 8 bases. Coverage ceases 3 residues before the CDR3 finishes, and the germline J gene fills in the end. V lost 1 base and J lost 6; bases outside the gene matches: 4. This CDR3 is built from 14 residues. Germline V gene lookup returns CDR1 SGHRS and CDR2 YFSETQ.

Incomplete CDR3 DNA: TGCGCCAGCAGCTGGCGGGGGGGCACCGGGGAG. Translation: CASSWRGGTGE. The whole CDR3 protein is CASSWRGGTGELFF. The genes are TRBV5-1 and TRBJ2-2, with TRBD2 identical over 9 bases. The missing CDR3 end, 3 residues past where the read stops, is filled in from the germline J gene. CDR1 is SGHRS, CDR2 YFSETQ, per germline. V was clipped by 3 bases and J by 4 bases; unmatched bases: 1. CDR3 length equals 14 residues.

The CDR3 DNA, read in part, is TGCAGCGTCCGTAGCGGGGGGCCAAACAATGAG. This translates into CSVRSGGPNNE. The full CDR3 is CSVRSGGPNNEQFF. The chain combines TRBV29-1 with TRBJ2-1, with 10 bases identical to TRBD2. The read stops 3 residues short of the end of the CDR3; the missing end is completed from the germline J gene. The ends lost 6 bases at V and 5 bases at J; junction bases unmatched: 7. The CDR3 has 14 residues. CDR1 SQVTM and CDR2 ANQGSEA come from the germline V gene.

Note on this clone: Read coverage stops 3 residues before the CDR3 terminus; the germline J gene supplies the remainder. The chain links TRBV28 to TRBJ2-2, with 9 bases fitting TRBD1. There are 14 residues in the CDR3. CDR1 is MDHEN, CDR2 SYDVKM, per germline. V was pared by 10 bases and J by 5 bases, with 8 bases of the junction left unmatched. CDR3 DNA (partial): TGTGCCATCTCGGGACAGGGTGGAACCGGGGAG. Translation gives CAISGQGGTGE. From start to end, the CDR3 is CAISGQGGTGELFF.

As for this clone: The CDR3 end is not reached by the read, which stops 3 residues before it; the germline J gene fills it in. The chain is built from TRBV7-2 and TRBJ1-6; D gene unclear. V lost 5 bases to trimming and J lost 7 bases, with 6 bases between them. Germline V lookup: CDR1 SGHTA, CDR2 FQGNSA. The CDR3 runs 12 residues. CDR3 bases read: TGTGCCAGCAGCGGGCTCAATTCACCC. Protein product: CASSGLNSP. The full CDR3 is CASSGLNSPLHF.

This clone registers medium-sized (0.01 to 0.1%) by frequency. The CDR3 goes on 3 residues after the read ends, and that part is filled in from the germline J gene. V and J are TRBV7-9 and TRBJ2-5; 7 positions match TRBD1. CDR1 and CDR2 from the germline V gene are SEHNR and FQNEAQ (reference sequence). The CDR3 sequence is 13 residues long. Trimming took 5 bases from V and 4 from J; bases not matched to a gene: 4. The CDR3 here is CASSPDRVETQYF. CDR3 bases read: TGTGCCAGCAGCCCTGACAGGGTAGAGACC.

As regards this clone: The read gets to within 3 residues of the CDR3 end, and the germline J gene fills in the rest. V usage is TRBV5-1 and J usage is TRBJ1-1; no definite D call. This CDR3 has 13 residues. The V end lost 0 bases, the J end lost 5 bases, and 8 bases lay between the germline ends. In germline, CDR1 is SGHRS, CDR2 YFSETQ. CDR3 protein: CASSLDRGTEAFF. The sequenced part of the CDR3 DNA is TGCGCCAGCAGCTTGGACCGCGGTACTGAA.

Worth noting for this clone: The CDR3 end lies 3 residues beyond the end of the read and is filled in from the germline J gene. The rearrangement links TRBV6-4 to TRBJ2-7; 7 nucleotides align to TRBD1. Germline V gives CDR1 MRHNA, CDR2 SNTAGT. The CDR3 length is 15 residues. V lost 6 bases, J lost 0 bases, and 8 bases stayed unmatched. CDR3 loop: CASSQGQESSYEQYF. The part of the CDR3 DNA that was read is TGTGCCAGCAGCCAAGGACAGGAAAGCTCCTACGAG.

Remarks on this clone: The observed sequence ends 3 residues before the CDR3 terminus, with the missing tail filled in from the germline J gene. The chain combines TRBV7-6 with TRBJ2-1; 10 nucleotides agree with TRBD2. This CDR3 spans 16 amino acids. Trimming at V came to 2 bases and at J to 3 bases, leaving 4 bases not matched to a gene. Germline V CDR1 and CDR2: SGHVS, FNYEAQ. The CDR3 bases that were read are TGTGCCAGCAGCTTACTAGCGGGGGCCAACTACAATGAG. Its protein is CASSLLAGANYNE. The whole CDR3 reads CASSLLAGANYNEQFF.

In terms of frequency, this clone is medium-sized. Sequencing ends 3 residues short of the CDR3 end; the germline J gene provides the rest. The J gene is TRBJ2-3, the V gene TRBV5-1, with a tentative D call TRBD1 (5 bases). The CDR3 runs 15 residues. V lost 2 bases and J 6 bases, leaving 16 bases between the germline ends. Germline CDR1 is SGHRS and CDR2 is YFSETQ. The CDR3 is CASSFAGMGKDTQYF. CDR3 bases read: TGCGCCAGCAGCTTCGCAGGGATGGGCAAGGATACG.

As regards this clone: Coverage ceases 3 residues before the CDR3 finishes, and the germline J gene fills in the end. This sequence joins TRBV2 and TRBJ2-1; no firm D call. Looked up from germline, CDR1 is SNHLY and CDR2 is FYNNEI. The CDR3 is made up of 14 amino acids. V was clipped by 6 bases and J by 0 bases, with 9 bases between them. CDR3 DNA, as far as it was read: TGTGCCAGCAGGGGCCAGAGCTCCTACAATGAG. It is translated as CASRGQSSYNE. The entire CDR3 reads CASRGQSSYNEQFF.

Turning to this clone: The read stops 3 residues short of the end of the CDR3; the missing end is completed from the germline J gene. The chain is built from TRBV20-1 and TRBJ1-2; 8 bases are a match to TRBD1. The CDR3 contains 13 residues. The V and J ends lost 2 bases and 6 bases, in that order; junction bases with no gene match: 5. The V gene's germline CDR1 is DFQATT and CDR2 SNEGSKA (reference sequence). The part of the CDR3 DNA that was read is TGCAGTGCTAGATCGGACAGGGTTCATGGC. Residues: CSARSDRVHG. The complete CDR3 protein is CSARSDRVHGYTF.

In regard to this clone: The CDR3 end lies 3 residues beyond the end of the read and is filled in from the germline J gene. This chain links TRBV27 with TRBJ2-7, with D tentatively TRBD1 or TRBD2 (7 bases each). This CDR3 has 16 residues. Germline CDR1 MNHEY, CDR2 SMNVEV (reference sequence). The V end was cut by 2 bases, the J end by 2 bases, with 16 bases between. This CDR3 is CASSLGRGRGPYEQYF. Incomplete CDR3 DNA: TGTGCCAGCAGTTTAGGGAGGGGGCGAGGACCCTACGAG.

With respect to this clone: The CDR3 extends 3 residues past the end of the read, so its final part is completed from the germline J gene. V and J are TRBV7-9 and TRBJ2-3; maybe TRBD2 (5 bases). The CDR3 loop spans 15 amino acids. Germline loops: CDR1 SEHNR, CDR2 FQNEAQ (reference sequence). The V end lost 1 base, the J end lost 3 bases, and 11 bases lay between the germline ends. The sequenced part of the CDR3 DNA is TGTGCCAGCAGCTTAGGAGAGGGTGCGACAGATACG. It specifies CASSLGEGATDT. The whole CDR3 protein is CASSLGEGATDTQYF.

In regard to this clone: The read comes to an end 3 residues before the CDR3 does, leaving the germline J gene to fill in the end. The V gene is TRBV5-1, the J gene TRBJ2-3, with 11 nucleotides matching TRBD1. Germline lookup yields CDR1 SGHRS and CDR2 YFSETQ. The CDR3 runs 16 residues. V shed 2 bases and J 5 bases; nucleotides not matched to a gene: 7. The sequenced part of the CDR3 DNA is TGCGCCAGCAGCTTCGGGAGGACAGGGGGCAGAGATACG. Translation gives CASSFGRTGGRDT. The entire CDR3 is CASSFGRTGGRDTQYF.

As concerns this clone: The read comes to an end 3 residues before the CDR3 does, leaving the germline J gene to fill in the end. The V gene is TRBV2, the J gene TRBJ2-5; 8 bases agree with TRBD1. CDR1 is SNHLY, CDR2 FYNNEI, per germline. With 6 bases clipped from V and 4 bases from J, the junction kept 4 bases outside the gene matches. This CDR3 has 13 residues. Incomplete CDR3 DNA: TGTGCCAGCAGCCGAGGACAGGGAGAGACC. It yields the protein CASSRGQGET. The whole CDR3 protein reads CASSRGQGETQYF.

About this clone itself: The CDR3 end falls 3 residues outside the read, so it is completed with the germline J gene. The J gene is TRBJ2-7, the V gene TRBV19, with TRBD2 matching 10 bases. The CDR3 spans 18 residues. Looked up from germline, CDR1 is LNHDA and CDR2 is SQIVND (reference sequence). J lost 0 bases, V lost 4 bases, and 12 bases had no gene match. CDR3 region: CASSTRLVAGGSSYEQYF. The covered CDR3 bases are TGTGCCAGTAGTACCCGCTTGGTAGCGGGGGGTAGCTCCTACGAG.

Points on this clone: The observed sequence ends 3 residues before the CDR3 terminus, with the missing tail filled in from the germline J gene. The V and J genes are TRBV19 and TRBJ1-1, with D tentatively TRBD1 (5 bases). Trimming took off 4 bases at V and 3 bases at J, with 9 bases between the two ends. CDR1 LNHDA and CDR2 SQIVND come from the germline V gene (reference sequence). The CDR3 totals 13 residues. CDR3 DNA (partial): TGTGCCAGTAGTAGGGCGGGGGACACTGAA. Protein sequence: CASSRAGDTE. The full CDR3 reads CASSRAGDTEAFF.

On this clone: The read falls 3 residues short of the CDR3 end, and the missing part is taken from the germline J gene. This sequence joins TRBV2 and TRBJ2-3; D is ambiguous. The V gene lost 5 bases and the J gene lost 8 bases, with 8 bases spanning the gap. The germline gives CDR1 SNHLY, CDR2 FYNNEI. The CDR3 spans 11 residues. The DNA read from the CDR3 is TGTGCCAGCAGTTTCCCCGGTACG. It translates to CASSFPGT. The entire CDR3 is CASSFPGTQYF.

Of note for this clone: The read finishes 3 residues shy of the CDR3 end, and the germline J gene is used to complete it. The rearrangement links TRBV19 to TRBJ1-6; TRBD1 matches 10 bases. The ends lost 6 bases at V and 8 bases at J; junction bases unmatched: 4. Germline CDR1 LNHDA, CDR2 SQIVND (reference sequence). The CDR3 runs 14 residues. Partial CDR3 DNA: TGTGCCAGTAGAGGGACAGGGGTTTATTCACCC. Protein product: CASRGTGVYSP. The entire CDR3 is CASRGTGVYSPLHF.

As regards this clone: The CDR3 extends 3 residues past the end of the read, so its final part is completed from the germline J gene. The genes are TRBV6-2 or TRBV6-3 and TRBJ2-5; 14 nucleotides match TRBD2. The CDR3 is made up of 16 amino acids. V was pared by 6 bases and J by 4 bases, with 7 bases of the junction left unmatched. Germline V lookup: CDR1 MNHEY, CDR2 SVGEGT. The CDR3 spells CASSDRLAGGLETQYF. The CDR3 DNA, read in part, is TGTGCCAGCAGCGACAGACTAGCGGGAGGGTTAGAGACC.

Comments on this clone: With the read ending 3 residues before the CDR3 end, the germline J gene is used to fill in that end. The chain couples TRBV5-1 to TRBJ1-2; D is unresolved. This CDR3 has 16 residues. CDR1 is SGHRS, CDR2 YFSETQ, per germline. Trimming stripped 2 bases from V and 6 bases from J, with 20 bases between. The CDR3 bases that were read are TGCGCCAGCAGCTTAGTGGGCCCCCGGGGAGTTGATGGC. Residues: CASSLVGPRGVDG. The complete CDR3 sequence is CASSLVGPRGVDGYTF.

Turning to this clone: The CDR3 extends 3 residues past the end of the read, so its final part is completed from the germline J gene. The V gene is TRBV11-2, the J gene TRBJ2-7; TRBD2 is a possible D gene (5 bases). The CDR3 sequence is 14 residues long. V was shortened by 5 bases and J by 4 bases, with 15 bases between the two germline ends. CDR1 SGHAT and CDR2 FQNNGV come from the germline V gene. CDR3 bases read: TGTGCCAGCAGCCCTAACGGGTTAGCGTACGAG. Translation: CASSPNGLAYE. The entire CDR3 protein is CASSPNGLAYEQYF. Using reference TRBV11-2 and TRBJ2-7 for the parts outside the CDR3, the full variable domain is EAGVAQSPRYKIIEKRQSVAFWCNPISGHATLYWYQQILGQGPKLLIQFQNNGVVDDSQLPKDRFSAERLKGVDSTLKIQPAKLEDSAVYLCASSPNGLAYEQYFGPGTRLTVT.

Turning to this clone: The read comes to an end 3 residues before the CDR3 does, leaving the germline J gene to fill in the end. The rearrangement uses TRBV12-5 and TRBJ1-1, with TRBD1 identical over 10 bases. Trimming cost V 0 bases and J 3 bases; bases outside gene matches: 4. The CDR3 totals 16 residues. Germline V lookup: CDR1 LGHNT, CDR2 FRNRAP. CDR3 protein: CASGLVPGTGDTEAFF. CDR3 bases read: TGTGCTAGTGGTTTGGTTCCCGGGACAGGGGACACTGAA. The whole variable domain, remainder taken from reference TRBV12-5 and TRBJ1-1, is DARVTQTPRHKVTEMGQEVTMRCQPILGHNTVFWYRQTMMQGLELLAYFRNRAPLDDSGMPKDRFSAEMPDATLATLKIQPSEPRDSAVYFCASGLVPGTGDTEAFFGQGTRLTVV.

The sequenced CDR3 bases are TGTGCCAGCAGCACAGGGGGCCAAGAGACC. It encodes CASSTGGQET. The CDR3 as a whole reads CASSTGGQETQYF. This chain links TRBV5-4 with TRBJ2-5, with 8 bases matching TRBD1. The read terminates 3 residues ahead of where the CDR3 ends, so the germline J gene completes it. Trimming removed 4 bases from V and 1 base from J; junction bases left unmatched: 0. Germline CDR1 SGHNT, CDR2 YYREEE (reference sequence). The CDR3 runs to 13 residues.

Comments on this clone: The read gets to within 3 residues of the CDR3 end, and the germline J gene fills in the rest. The rearrangement links TRBV6-4 to TRBJ1-2; TRBD1 aligns across 7 bases. CDR3 size: 13 residues. The germline gives CDR1 MRHNA, CDR2 SNTAGT. V dropped 4 bases and J dropped 7; count of bases not matched to a gene: 6. The sequenced part of the CDR3 DNA is TGTGCCAGCAGTGCCACAGGGGATGGTGGC. This encodes CASSATGDGG. The whole CDR3 sequence reads CASSATGDGGYTF.

Of note for this clone: The read comes to an end 3 residues before the CDR3 does, leaving the germline J gene to fill in the end. The J gene is TRBJ1-1, the V gene TRBV29-1, with a weak D call TRBD1 (5 bases). Trimming stripped 3 bases from V and 1 base from J, with 24 bases between. CDR3 size: 18 residues. Germline V gene sequence: CDR1 SQVTM, CDR2 ANQGSEA. The DNA read from the CDR3 is TGCAGCGTTGATTCGGACCCGATGCGGGGCTTTGGGAACACTGAA. This codes for CSVDSDPMRGFGNTE. The full-length CDR3 reads as CSVDSDPMRGFGNTEAFF.

This clone is deemed large by its frequency. The DNA ends 3 residues before the CDR3 does, and the rest of the CDR3 is filled in from the germline J gene. V is TRBV6-2 or TRBV6-3 and J is TRBJ2-3, with D possibly matching TRBD1 (5 bases). The CDR3 contains 15 residues. Germline CDR1 and CDR2: MNHEY and SVGEGT. Trimming cost V 5 bases and J 2 bases, with 14 bases left between them. CDR3 DNA (partial): TGTGCCAGCAGTCCTAGACAGACGCACACAGATACG. This encodes CASSPRQTHTDT. The complete CDR3 protein is CASSPRQTHTDTQYF.

As regards this clone: The read halts 3 residues ahead of the CDR3 end, with the missing end drawn from the germline J gene. This rearrangement joins TRBV5-1 to TRBJ1-5, with 7 bases aligning to TRBD1. V shed 7 bases and J 4 bases; nucleotides not matched to a gene: 5. Germline values: CDR1 SGHRS, CDR2 YFSETQ. The CDR3 is made up of 13 amino acids. Incomplete CDR3 DNA: TGCGCCAGCGCCCAGGGGGTAAATCAGCCC. This sequence encodes CASAQGVNQP. In full, the CDR3 reads CASAQGVNQPQHF.